What follows describes a single T cell receptor beta chain. Germline V CDR1 and CDR2: SGHNT, YENEEA. V was pared by 5 bases and J by 4 bases, with 14 bases between. The CDR3 sequence is 15 residues long. This sample was taken from a study of blood T cell repertoires in COVID-19. The repertoire was sequenced with immunoSEQ multiplex PCR; TCRdb's copy has only in-frame clones and lacks some. This table has about 70,000 clones, around 77% appearing once. Sequencing used peripheral blood. The receptor comes from a human donor in a cohort sampled during active COVID-19. The chain combines TRBV11-3 with TRBJ2-2; D is perhaps TRBD2 (6 bases). The CDR3 region is CASSIRLGSTGELFF. CDR3 nucleotide sequence: TGTGCCAGCAGCATAAGACTAGGAAGCACCGGGGAGCTGTTTTTT.